This T cell receptor (beta chain) came from a study of T cell responses to AZD1222 COVID-19 vaccine. Study-wide context: Second-dose intervals near 4 or 12 weeks were combined.

Profiling relied on immunoSEQ multiplex PCR, and the TCRdb table lists in-frame clones only, not all of them. The sample records about 56,000 clones, 80% to 90% being singletons. Between the trimmed V and J ends, which lost 6 bases and 3 bases, there was a span of 18 bases. Germline V gives CDR1 MNHNY, CDR2 SVGAGI (reference sequence). CDR3 length: 16 amino acids. Note on this clone: No antigen is known for it.

Study outcomes and limitations: Unmutated variant regions are reportedly the target of nearly half of TCRs that are spike-specific. When two AZD1222 doses had been given, Spike-specific TCR breadth and depth rose.

Here the sequenced sample was peripheral blood, taken on day 0 of AZD1222 vaccination. The clonotype comes from an adult in good health. This sequence joins TRBV6-6 and TRBJ1-5; D might be TRBD1 (6 bases). The CDR3 nucleotides read TGTGCCAGCAGGTCAACGGGACAACGCCTCAATCAGCCCCAGCATTTT. It translates to CASRSTGQRLNQPQHF.